The 2 T cell receptor beta chains given below trace back to one sample, sequenced in a study of early T cells in non-severe SARS-CoV-2 infection. TCRdb passed the 5' RACE reads through MiXCR, listing each CDR3 protein once. Among about 39,000 distinct CDR3 sequences listed, 3% to 4% were seen once. The specimen was whole blood. The receptors shown here come from an adult who was a healthcare worker with PCR-confirmed SARS-CoV-2 infection or an uninfected control (not recorded which).

This clonotype was seen repeatedly, ten times or more. The rearrangement joins TRBV7-8 to TRBJ2-2; 7 positions match TRBD1. The trim removed 4 bases at V and 2 bases at J, leaving 4 bases unmatched. Per the germline V gene, CDR1 is SGHVS and CDR2 is FQNEAQ. The CDR3 runs to 15 residues. CDR3 residues: CASSSRTGNTGELFF. The DNA for the CDR3 is TGTGCCAGCAGCTCTCGGACAGGAAACACCGGGGAGCTGTTTTTT.

This clonotype was counted ten times or more. V usage is TRBV6-6 and J usage is TRBJ2-1; 13 bases are shared with TRBD2. The CDR3 is 19 residues long. The junction had 8 bases not matched to a gene; V was cut back by 2 bases and J by 1 base. Germline CDR1 MNHNY, CDR2 SVGAGI (reference sequence). The CDR3 nucleotides are TGTGCCAGCAGTTACGACGGGACTAGCGGGATAGGGTCCTACAATGAGCAGTTCTTC. It codes for CASSYDGTSGIGSYNEQFF.